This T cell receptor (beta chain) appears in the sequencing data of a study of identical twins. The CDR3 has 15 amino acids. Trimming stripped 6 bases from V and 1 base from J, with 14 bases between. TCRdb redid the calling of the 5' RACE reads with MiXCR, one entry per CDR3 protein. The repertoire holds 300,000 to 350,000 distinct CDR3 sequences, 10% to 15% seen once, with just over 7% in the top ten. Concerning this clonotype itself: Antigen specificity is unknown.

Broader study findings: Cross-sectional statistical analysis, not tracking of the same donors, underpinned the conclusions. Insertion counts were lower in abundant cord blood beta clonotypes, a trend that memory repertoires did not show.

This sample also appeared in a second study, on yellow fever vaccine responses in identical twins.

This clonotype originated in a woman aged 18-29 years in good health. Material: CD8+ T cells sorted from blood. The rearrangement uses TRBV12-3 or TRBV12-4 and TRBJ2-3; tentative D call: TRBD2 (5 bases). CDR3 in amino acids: CASSPSDSGTDTQYF. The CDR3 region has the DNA TGTGCCAGCAGCCCCTCGGACTCAGGCACAGATACGCAGTATTTT.